Shown below are 20 T cell receptor beta chains from a single sample sequenced in a study of circulating and synovial CD4+ cells in juvenile arthritis. The repertoire was sequenced with immunoSEQ multiplex PCR; TCRdb's copy has only in-frame clones and lacks some. The table lists fewer than 40,000 clones, about 94% of them singletons. The specimen sequenced was CD4+ T cells from blood. Receptors were obtained from a human donor with juvenile idiopathic arthritis.

The chain has TRBV6-5 and TRBJ2-7; perhaps TRBD2 as D (6 bases). The CDR3 totals 12 residues. V lost 8 bases to trimming and J lost 0 bases, with 8 bases between them. Per the germline V gene, CDR1 is MNHEY and CDR2 is SVGAGI. CDR3 sequence reads: CASGRNSYEQYF. As DNA, the CDR3 is TGTGCCAGCGGGAGGAACTCCTACGAGCAGTACTTC.

This chain connects TRBV28 to TRBJ2-6, with 7 bases fitting TRBD1. Germline V lookup: CDR1 MDHEN, CDR2 SYDVKM. There are 15 residues in the CDR3. The V gene end was trimmed by 8 bases and the J gene end by 3 bases; junction bases not matched to a gene: 7. CDR3 DNA: TGTGCCAGCGCTAGTAGGGGGCGTGGGGCCAACGTCCTGACTTTC. It yields the protein CASASRGRGANVLTF.

The chain links TRBV7-8 to TRBJ1-5, with 7 bases identical to TRBD1. V dropped 5 bases and J dropped 1; count of bases not matched to a gene: 8. CDR1 SGHVS and CDR2 FQNEAQ come from the germline V gene. The CDR3 extends over 16 amino acids. The CDR3 loop reads CASSLRQGLSNQPQHF. CDR3 coding DNA: TGTGCCAGCAGCCTAAGACAGGGTTTGAGCAATCAGCCCCAGCATTTT.

The chain has TRBV19 and TRBJ1-3; 8 nucleotides match TRBD1. The J segment lost 2 bases and the V segment lost 8 bases, leaving 5 bases of the junction unmatched. This CDR3 has 14 residues. CDR1 is LNHDA, CDR2 SQIVND, per germline (reference sequence). CDR3 sequence: CASDRGVPGNTIYF. The CDR3 DNA is TGTGCCAGTGACAGGGGAGTCCCTGGAAACACCATATATTTT.

The chain employs TRBV10-2 and TRBJ2-3, with 10 bases fitting TRBD2. CDR1 and CDR2 (germline): WSHSY, SAAADI. J lost 9 bases, V lost 4 bases, and 16 bases had no gene match. The CDR3 totals 17 residues. As DNA, the CDR3 is TGCGCCAGCAGTGCTGACTTTGGACTAGCGGCCACTCACACGCAGTATTTT. Residues: CASSADFGLAATHTQYF.

This clone has a single count. The rearrangement uses TRBV11-2 and TRBJ2-1; TRBD2 agrees at 11 bases. Germline CDR1 is SGHAT and CDR2 is FQNNGV. The CDR3 totals 15 residues. V lost 3 bases, J lost 7 bases, and 5 bases stayed unmatched. The CDR3: CASSFSTSGSNEQFF. CDR3 nucleotide sequence: TGTGCCAGCAGCTTTAGTACTAGCGGGAGTAATGAGCAGTTCTTC.

This clone was seen only a few times. The chain links TRBV28 to TRBJ1-1; 7 bases agree with TRBD1. Germline trimming cut 6 bases from V and 0 bases from J; bases unmatched to any gene: 7. The CDR3 sequence is 15 residues long. Germline V gene data show CDR1 as MDHEN and CDR2 as SYDVKM. The CDR3 is CASRPGTDMNTEAFF. CDR3 nucleotide sequence: TGTGCCAGCAGACCGGGGACAGACATGAACACTGAAGCTTTCTTT.

The chain employs TRBV7-2 and TRBJ2-7; D may be TRBD2 (7 bases). The CDR3 spans 14 residues. CDR1 and CDR2 (germline): SGHTA, FQGNSA. The V and J ends lost 1 base and 7 bases respectively, with 14 bases between them. CDR3 DNA sequence: TGTGCCAGCAGCTTAGGAGCCAGGGGAGGGGAGCAGTACTTC. It encodes CASSLGARGGEQYF.

V is TRBV30 and J is TRBJ2-5, with D possibly TRBD2 on 5 matching bases. V was pared by 1 base and J by 3 bases, with 12 bases between. The CDR3 is 14 residues long. CDR1 and CDR2 from the germline V gene are GTSNPN and SVGIG (reference sequence). CDR3 amino acids: CAWSGGVAKETQYF. The CDR3 region has the DNA TGTGCCTGGAGTGGGGGAGTAGCAAAAGAGACCCAGTACTTC.

The chain combines TRBV7-8 with TRBJ2-5, with 14 bases matching TRBD2. TRBJ2-7 matches the DNA end more closely, so the J call is doubtful. The germline V gene encodes CDR1 SGHVS and CDR2 FQNEAQ. The CDR3 loop spans 19 amino acids. This CDR3 is CASSPYGLAGGSSSYEQYF. The CDR3 DNA is TGTGCCAGCAGCCCATATGGACTAGCGGGAGGCTCGAGCTCCTACGAGCAGTACTTC.

The rearrangement links TRBV29-1 to TRBJ1-2; TRBD1 matches 8 bases. The germline V gene encodes CDR1 SQVTM and CDR2 ANQGSEA. The junction had 3 bases not matched to a gene; V was cut back by 7 bases and J by 8 bases. CDR3 length: 10 residues. CDR3 sequence (DNA): TGCAGCGCGGACAGGGAGGGCTACACCTTC. This sequence encodes CSADREGYTF.

The chain is built from TRBV12-5 and TRBJ2-7, with 10 bases matching TRBD2. The germline V gene has CDR1 LGHNT and CDR2 FRNRAP. The ends lost 3 bases at V and 2 bases at J; junction bases unmatched: 13. The CDR3 totals 18 residues. The CDR3 DNA sequence: TGTGCTAGTGGTTTCCTAGCGGGAGCCTCCGGGGTCCCCTACGAGCAGTACTTC. This sequence encodes CASGFLAGASGVPYEQYF. Full variable domain (outside the CDR3, taken from reference TRBV12-5 and TRBJ2-7): DARVTQTPRHKVTEMGQEVTMRCQPILGHNTVFWYRQTMMQGLELLAYFRNRAPLDDSGMPKDRFSAEMPDATLATLKIQPSEPRDSAVYFCASGFLAGASGVPYEQYFGPGTRLTVT.

This clone was detected only once. The J gene is TRBJ2-7, the V gene TRBV5-5, with 7 bases that match TRBD1. The germline V gene encodes CDR1 SGHKS and CDR2 YYEKEE (reference sequence). The J segment lost 0 bases and the V segment lost 4 bases, leaving 10 bases of the junction unmatched. This CDR3 has 16 residues. The CDR3 DNA is TGTGCCAGCAGCCCGCGGACCGGGACAGTCTCCTACGAGCAGTACTTC. Its translation: CASSPRTGTVSYEQYF.

The V gene is TRBV10-2, the J gene TRBJ2-7; 9 bases map to TRBD1. The CDR3 totals 17 residues. Trimming at V came to 7 bases and at J to 5 bases, leaving 18 bases not matched to a gene. Looked up from germline, CDR1 is WSHSY and CDR2 is SAAADI. CDR3 loop: CASIRKAEDRGINEQYF. The CDR3 DNA reads as TGCGCCAGCATCCGAAAGGCGGAGGACAGGGGAATCAACGAGCAGTACTTC.

The CDR3 sequence is CASSPLERNEQFF. DNA for the CDR3: TGTGCCAGCTCACCCTTGGAGAGAAATGAGCAGTTCTTC. The genes are TRBV18 and TRBJ2-1; no clear D. CDR3 length equals 13 residues. Germline V CDR1 and CDR2: KGHSH, LQKENI. V lost 3 bases and J lost 7, with 10 bases in between.

V and J are TRBV6-1 and TRBJ2-3; 12 bases align to TRBD2. This CDR3 is built from 16 residues. J lost 6 bases, V lost 3 bases, and 7 bases had no gene match. Germline V lookup: CDR1 MNHNS, CDR2 SASEGT. CDR3 nucleotide sequence: TGTGCCAGCAGTGACGTAGCCGGGACTAGCGGGGATACGCAGTATTTT. This codes for CASSDVAGTSGDTQYF.

This chain links TRBV5-1 with TRBJ2-5; D possibly corresponds to TRBD2 (5 bases). Germline CDR1 SGHRS, CDR2 YFSETQ. Trimming left V 0 bases short and J 4 bases short, with 13 bases between. This CDR3 has 15 amino acids. The DNA of the CDR3 is TGCGCCAGCAGCTTGGCCCCAGGCGAGGGAGAGACCCAGTACTTC. This gives the protein CASSLAPGEGETQYF. Based on the CDR3 plus reference TRBV5-1 and TRBJ2-5, the full variable domain is KAGVTQTPRYLIKTRGQQVTLSCSPISGHRSVSWYQQTPGQGLQFLFEYFSETQRNKGNFPGRFSGRQFSNSRSEMNVSTLELGDSALYLCASSLAPGEGETQYFGPGTRLLVL.

V and J are TRBV28 and TRBJ1-2; 8 bases map to TRBD1. Germline assignment: CDR1 MDHEN and CDR2 SYDVKM. The CDR3 consists of 14 residues. Trimming removed 5 bases from V and 2 bases from J; junction bases left unmatched: 4. Here the CDR3 reads CASSIPGGNYGYTF. Here the CDR3 DNA reads TGTGCCAGCAGTATCCCAGGGGGCAACTATGGCTACACCTTC.

The chain carries TRBV15 and TRBJ2-7; D is undetermined. Germline CDR1 is LNHNV and CDR2 is YYDKDF (reference sequence). The V end was cut by 0 bases, the J end by 6 bases, with 6 bases between. The CDR3 extends over 12 amino acids. In DNA, the CDR3 is TGTGCCACCAGCAGAGATCGCGGCGAGCAGTACTTC. This codes for CATSRDRGEQYF.

This chain joins TRBV7-8 and TRBJ2-6, with D uncertain. The germline V gene has CDR1 SGHVS and CDR2 FQNEAQ. Trimming removed 3 bases at V and 10 bases at J, with 4 bases between. This CDR3 region has 11 residues. The CDR3 DNA reads as TGTGCCAGCAGCTTCTCTAACGTCCTGACTTTC. Translated: CASSFSNVLTF.